The present TCR beta chain was sequenced within a study of blood T cells in healthy people across ages (dated by TCRdb to 2013 to 2016). For context, the study as a whole: In model experiments, template switching captured about one uniquely barcoded TCR beta cDNA molecule for every two T cells. Age-related changes in TCR beta repertoire diversity were measured in the study by deep sequencing normalized with unique cDNA molecular identifiers. To avoid experimental bias, donors of different ages were spread randomly across the sequencing lanes. Four age groups were formed from the donors: young (average around 15 years), middle-aged (approximately 40), aged (more than 55) and long-lived (less than 85). Using the same blood draw, the study looked at two additional independent replicas of 1 million unique cDNA reads for two donors, one aged 18 to 30 and the other aged 80 or older. The research as a whole found: Compared with the aged group, the long-lived group had more naive CD4+ T cells, fewer expanded clones and increased TCR diversity, a pattern suggesting age selection. The CMV infection status of donors was not known, potentially confounding age-related changes in expanded clonotypes. A strong correlation was found between observed TCR beta diversity and the percentage of naive T cells measured by flow cytometry. Estimates of total diversity based on one million sequenced T cells were regarded as lower bounds and as underestimates. Observed TCR beta diversity per million T cells fell roughly linearly with age, and a significant reduction was already apparent by age roughly 41. Bulk unsorted PBMC profiling prevented conclusive comparison of naive and antigen-experienced compartments.

Receptor amplification or capture employed 5' RACE. Instrument used: Illumina HiSeq 2500. A second PCR of about 6 to 11 cycles was run with a J-beta primer mix and a sample-barcoded 5' primer. Each TCR beta cDNA molecule received a unique molecular identifier from a template-switch 5' adaptor carrying 12 random nucleotides. Each sample yielded at least 3 million CDR3-containing paired-end reads. First-strand cDNA synthesis was performed from all RNA using the Mint cDNA synthesis kit, with priming by a TRBC-specific oligonucleotide. After uracil-DNA glycosylase treatment, a first 18-cycle PCR used universal primers M1SS and BC2_uni_R on all cDNA. Per the source publication's procedure: For normalization, 1 million high-quality reads were randomly selected from each sample, with every read carrying a distinct molecular identifier. Reads with shared molecular identifiers were discarded instead of being binned into consensus sequences. MiTCR, with a Q25 quality threshold and the strictest error-elimination algorithm, was used for CDR3 identification, clonotype clustering and error correction. A nonparametric unseen species model with Euler transformation was used to estimate a lower bound on total TCR beta diversity. Using fastp at Q25 and MiXCR, TCRdb reprocessed the public reads and kept productive beta chains. Rows merge per CDR3 protein into single entries with the most common DNA and genes. For this entry, the V and J calls and clone size follow TCRdb and not the study's own pipeline. Recorded for this sample are over a million distinct CDR3 sequences; approximately 42% of them occurred a single time. The ten largest make up around 4% of the sample.

The CDR3 starts with the cysteine, ends with the phenylalanine, and has 11 residues. Kept here is only the CDR3 DNA, which spans 33 bases and is read in frame from base 1. As to this clonotype: The clone's antigen remains unknown. Base qualities are not at hand, and no much larger clone is one base apart.

Systemically healthy Caucasian individuals from Russia, 39 in total and aged roughly 6 to 95 years, were included as donors. Roughly 11 milliliters of peripheral blood were drawn from each donor into EDTA-treated Vacutainer tubes. Ficoll-Paque density-gradient centrifugation was used to isolate PBMCs, with at least 7 million per sample. Trizol reagent was used to extract total RNA from the PBMCs, yielding at least 6 micrograms per sample. The percentages of naive CD45RAhigh/CD27high T cells were determined by flow cytometry on a PBMC aliquot from every donor. The chain was built from TRBV21-1 and TRBJ2-7. TRBV21-1 is annotated as a pseudogene. The sequenced sample consisted of blood. The sequence was obtained from a young woman in good health. The CDR3 is CASSPQHEQYF. The DNA sequence is as follows: TGTGCCAGCAGTCCACAGCACGAGCAGTACTTC.